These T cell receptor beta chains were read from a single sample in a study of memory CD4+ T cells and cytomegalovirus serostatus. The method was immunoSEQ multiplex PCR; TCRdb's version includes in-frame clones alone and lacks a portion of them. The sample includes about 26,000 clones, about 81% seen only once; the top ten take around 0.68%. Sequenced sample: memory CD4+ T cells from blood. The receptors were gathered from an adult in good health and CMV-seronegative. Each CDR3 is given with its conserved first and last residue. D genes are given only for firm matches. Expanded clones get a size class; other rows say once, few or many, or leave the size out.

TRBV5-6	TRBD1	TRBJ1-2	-	CASSPIGQDDYGYTF	TGTGCCAGCAGCCCTATAGGACAGGACGACTATGGCTACACCTTC
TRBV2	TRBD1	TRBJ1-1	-	CATSLGQGNTEAFF	TGTGCCACCTCCTTGGGACAGGGGAACACTGAAGCTTTCTTT
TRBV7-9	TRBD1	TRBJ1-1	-	CASSVGQGLNTEAFF	TGTGCCAGCAGCGTCGGACAGGGATTGAACACTGAAGCTTTCTTT
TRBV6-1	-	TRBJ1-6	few	CASSERPPAATVNSPLHF	TGTGCCAGCAGTGAAAGGCCCCCGGCAGCCACCGTAAATTCACCCCTCCACTTT
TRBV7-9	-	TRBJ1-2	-	CASSSSNYGYTF	TGTGCCAGCAGCTCAAGCAACTATGGCTACACCTTC
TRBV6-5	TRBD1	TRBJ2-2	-	CASGPGGPGELFF	TGTGCCAGCGGACCAGGGGGACCCGGGGAGCTGTTTTTT
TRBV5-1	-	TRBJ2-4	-	CASSFQGYKNIQYF	TGCGCCAGCAGCTTCCAGGGGTACAAAAACATTCAGTACTTC
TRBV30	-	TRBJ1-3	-	CAWSVGQGNTIYF	TGTGCCTGGAGTGTCGGGCAGGGAAACACCATATATTTT
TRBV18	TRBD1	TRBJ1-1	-	CASSLGTGTSEAFF	TGTGCCAGCTCACTTGGGACAGGGACGTCTGAAGCTTTCTTT
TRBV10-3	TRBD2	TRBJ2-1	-	CAISDHSGGAGFEQFF	TGTGCCATCAGTGACCATAGCGGGGGGGCAGGATTTGAGCAGTTCTTC
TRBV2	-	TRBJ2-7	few	CASSGSTTAYEQYF	TGTGCCAGCAGTGGTTCGACTACCGCCTACGAGCAGTACTTC
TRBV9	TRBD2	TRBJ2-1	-	CASSPRLAYNEQFF	TGTGCCAGCAGCCCCCGACTAGCGTACAATGAGCAGTTCTTC
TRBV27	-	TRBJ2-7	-	CASSYQGPSYEQYF	TGTGCCAGCAGTTACCAGGGCCCTTCCTACGAGCAGTACTTC
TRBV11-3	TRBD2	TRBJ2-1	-	CASSSGLAVNEQFF	TGTGCCAGCAGCTCTGGACTAGCCGTCAATGAGCAGTTCTTC
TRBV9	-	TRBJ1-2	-	CASSAMNNYGYTF	TGTGCCAGCAGCGCGATGAATAACTATGGCTACACCTTC
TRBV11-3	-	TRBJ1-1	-	CASSSRTDNGVFF	TGTGCCAGCAGCTCACGGACAGACAATGGGGTTTTCTTT
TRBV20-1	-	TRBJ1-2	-	CSVNRDYGYTF	TGCAGTGTAAACAGGGACTATGGCTACACCTTC
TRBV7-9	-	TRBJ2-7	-	CASSREYEQYF	TGTGCCAGCAGTCGTGAGTACGAGCAGTACTTC
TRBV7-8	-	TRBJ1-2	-	CASSPGQFGYTF	TGTGCCAGCAGCCCCGGACAGTTTGGCTACACCTTC
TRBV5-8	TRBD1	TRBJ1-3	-	CASRSTGGNTIYF	TGTGCCAGCAGATCGACAGGGGGAAACACCATATATTTT
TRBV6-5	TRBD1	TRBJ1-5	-	CASGQGEDQPQHF	TGTGCCAGCGGACAGGGTGAGGATCAGCCCCAGCATTTT
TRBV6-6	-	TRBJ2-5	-	CASSYWGYQETQYF	TGTGCCAGCAGTTACTGGGGGTACCAAGAGACCCAGTACTTC
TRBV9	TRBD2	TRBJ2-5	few	CASSEGGGRETQYF	TGTGCCAGCAGCGAGGGCGGGGGTCGGGAGACCCAGTACTTC
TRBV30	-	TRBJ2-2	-	CAWSVGGWDTGELFF	TGTGCCTGGAGTGTTGGGGGATGGGACACCGGGGAGCTGTTTTTT
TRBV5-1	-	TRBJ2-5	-	CASSSEGLGETQYF	TGCGCCAGCAGCTCGGAGGGACTCGGAGAGACCCAGTACTTC
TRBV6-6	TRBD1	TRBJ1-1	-	CASSPTGGGAFF	TGTGCCAGCAGCCCAACAGGGGGTGGGGCTTTCTTT
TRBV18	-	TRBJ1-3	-	CASSPSGPQLSGNTIYF	TGTGCCAGCTCACCCTCAGGGCCCCAACTCTCTGGAAACACCATATATTTT
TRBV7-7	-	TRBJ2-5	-	CASSLQGWETQYF	TGTGCTAGCAGCCTACAGGGATGGGAGACCCAGTACTTC
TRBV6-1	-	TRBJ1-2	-	CASGNREYGYTF	TGTGCCAGCGGGAACAGGGAATATGGCTACACCTTC
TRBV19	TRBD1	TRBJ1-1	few	CASSSRTGGGTEAFF	TGTGCCAGTAGTTCTAGGACAGGCGGAGGGACTGAAGCTTTCTTT
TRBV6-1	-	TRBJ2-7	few	CASSTDRDSYEQYF	TGTGCCAGCAGTACCGACCGCGACTCCTACGAGCAGTACTTC
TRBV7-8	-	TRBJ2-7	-	CASSFGVSSYEQYF	TGTGCCAGCAGCTTCGGGGTCTCATCCTACGAGCAGTACTTC
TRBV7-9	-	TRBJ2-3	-	CASSLASAGTDTQYF	TGTGCCAGCAGCTTAGCATCGGCAGGCACAGATACGCAGTATTTT
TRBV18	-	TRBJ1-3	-	CASSPLPSTVSSGNTIYF	TGTGCCAGCTCACCCCTGCCTTCGACCGTCAGCTCTGGAAACACCATATATTTT
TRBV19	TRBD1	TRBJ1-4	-	CASGRQGLNNEKLFF	TGTGCCAGTGGACGACAGGGCCTTAATAATGAAAAACTGTTTTTT
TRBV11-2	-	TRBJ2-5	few	CASSSNRVTETQYF	TGTGCCAGCAGCAGTAACAGGGTCACAGAGACCCAGTACTTC
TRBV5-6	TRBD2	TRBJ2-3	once	CASSDLGVAGVADTQYF	TGTGCCAGCAGCGACCTGGGGGTAGCGGGGGTGGCAGATACGCAGTATTTT
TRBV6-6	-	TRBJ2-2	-	CASSSSPNTGELFF	TGTGCCAGCAGCTCCTCCCCGAACACCGGGGAGCTGTTTTTT
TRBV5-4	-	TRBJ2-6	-	CASSLAGRVSGANVLTF	TGTGCCAGCAGCTTGGCGGGACGCGTCTCTGGGGCCAACGTCCTGACTTTC
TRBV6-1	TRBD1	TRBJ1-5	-	CASSSGQGFYQPQHF	TGTGCCAGCAGTTCTGGACAGGGGTTTTATCAGCCCCAGCATTTT
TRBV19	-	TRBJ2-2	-	CASSPQVGELFF	TGTGCCAGTAGCCCACAGGTCGGGGAGCTGTTTTTT
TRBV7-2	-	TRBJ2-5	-	CASSLGPPSGSQETQYF	TGTGCCAGCAGCCTAGGGCCTCCGAGCGGGTCCCAAGAGACCCAGTACTTC
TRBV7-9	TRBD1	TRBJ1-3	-	CASTQGALGNTIYF	TGTGCCAGCACGCAGGGGGCGCTTGGAAACACCATATATTTT
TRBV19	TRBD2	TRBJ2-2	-	CASGRGGDTGELFF	TGTGCCAGTGGTCGGGGGGGTGACACCGGGGAGCTGTTTTTT
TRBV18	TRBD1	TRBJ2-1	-	CASSPVLLGQGINEQFF	TGTGCCAGCTCACCAGTCCTACTGGGACAGGGGATCAATGAGCAGTTCTTC
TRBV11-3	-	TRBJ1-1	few	CASSRNPGTEAFF	TGTGCCAGCAGCCGCAACCCCGGGACTGAAGCTTTCTTT
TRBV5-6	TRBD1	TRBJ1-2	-	CASSLDRGRSYGYTF	TGTGCCAGCAGTCTGGACAGGGGGCGTAGCTATGGCTACACCTTC
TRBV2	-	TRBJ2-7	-	CASSGDRLSSYEQYF	TGTGCCAGCAGTGGAGACAGGTTAAGCTCCTACGAGCAGTACTTC
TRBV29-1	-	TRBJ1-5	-	CSVSVGSGNQPQHF	TGCAGCGTCTCAGTGGGGAGCGGCAATCAGCCCCAGCATTTT
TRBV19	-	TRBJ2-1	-	CASSIRFVDSSYNEQFF	TGTGCCAGTAGTATAAGGTTCGTGGACAGCTCCTACAATGAGCAGTTCTTC
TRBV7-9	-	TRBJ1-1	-	CASSLGGLNIEAFF	TGTGCCAGCAGCTTGGGAGGCCTGAACATTGAAGCTTTCTTT
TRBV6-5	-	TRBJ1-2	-	CASSSYGYTF	TGTGCCAGCAGTTCTTATGGCTACACCTTC